Below are 14 T cell receptor beta chains sequenced from a single sample in a study of regulatory T cells in long-lasting Graves disease. Sample time point: newly diagnosed GD, antithyroid drugs for less than 3 months. PBMC-derived RNA was used for the TCR library. In building TCR beta libraries, iRepertoire HTBI primers were used together with Arm-PCR of CDR3 regions. Via MiXCR, TCRdb re-called the multiplex PCR reads, giving one row per CDR3 protein. This table holds about 610,000 distinct CDR3 sequences, 15% to 20% found once. The sample was also reused in another study, on T cells in Graves' hyperthyroidism and ophthalmopathy.

The sample in question was peripheral blood mononuclear cells (PBMCs), obtained at new diagnosis, from a patient treated with antithyroid drugs. The receptors were sampled from a man between 18 and 35 years old with Graves disease.

In this sample, this clonotype turned up many times. The rearrangement uses TRBV20-1 and TRBJ1-2; D possibly corresponds to TRBD1 (6 bases). V was shortened by 6 bases and J by 1 base, with 12 bases between the two germline ends. Germline V lookup: CDR1 DFQATT, CDR2 SNEGSKA (reference sequence). The CDR3 length is 13 residues. For the CDR3, the DNA is TGCAGTGCCAGCCGACAGGATAACTATGGCTACACCTTC. The encoded protein is CSASRQDNYGYTF.

This clonotype was observed many times. V usage is TRBV7-3 and J usage is TRBJ2-2; D call uncertain. CDR1 is SGHTA and CDR2 is FQGTGA in the germline V gene. The CDR3 is made up of 13 amino acids. Trimming stripped 4 bases from V and 7 bases from J, with 10 bases between. The CDR3 is CASSSALGGELFF. The DNA of the CDR3 is TGTGCCAGCAGCTCCGCCCTGGGCGGGGAGCTGTTTTTT.

The rearrangement links TRBV28 to TRBJ1-1; D might be TRBD1 (6 bases). CDR3 length: 12 amino acids. Trimming left V 8 bases short and J 11 bases short, with 18 bases between. CDR1 is MDHEN and CDR2 is SYDVKM in the germline V gene. The CDR3 sequence is CASRRRGAWAFF. For the CDR3, the DNA is TGTGCCAGCCGGCGCCGGGGGGCTTGGGCTTTCTTT.

This clonotype was seen many times. The V gene is TRBV3-1, the J gene TRBJ1-2; no clear D gene. The germline CDR1 and CDR2 sequences are LGHDT and YNNKEL (reference sequence). The CDR3 has 15 amino acids. V was pared by 1 base and J by 2 bases, with 11 bases between. The CDR3 loop reads CASSQGGSGNYGYTF. In DNA, the CDR3 is TGTGCCAGCAGCCAAGGAGGTAGCGGCAACTATGGCTACACCTTC.

V usage is TRBV5-1 and J usage is TRBJ2-3; D may be TRBD1 or TRBD2 (6 bases each). The germline CDR1 and CDR2 sequences are SGHRS and YFSETQ. The V and J ends lost 3 bases and 4 bases respectively, with 15 bases between them. This CDR3 region has 15 residues. The CDR3 DNA is TGCGCCAGCAGCTCAGGGGCGGGAATTTCAGATACGCAGTATTTT. It translates to CASSSGAGISDTQYF.

There are many counts of this clonotype. The rearrangement uses TRBV11-1 and TRBJ2-3; D is perhaps TRBD2 (6 bases). CDR3 length: 15 amino acids. Trimming removed 9 bases from V and 2 bases from J, with 18 bases in between. The germline V gene encodes CDR1 SGHAT and CDR2 FQDESV (reference sequence). The DNA of the CDR3 is TGTGCCAGTAAAACCGGGGGTACGAACACAGATACGCAGTATTTT. Its translation is CASKTGGTNTDTQYF.

V gene TRBV19 combines with J gene TRBJ2-3; TRBD1 matches 10 bases. Germline lookup yields CDR1 LNHDA and CDR2 SQIVND (reference sequence). The CDR3 consists of 13 residues. The V and J ends lost 6 bases and 6 bases, in that order; junction bases with no gene match: 3. The CDR3: CASSDRGLDTQYF. CDR3 nucleotides: TGTGCCAGTAGCGACAGGGGGCTGGATACGCAGTATTTT.

This clonotype was seen ten or more times. V is TRBV7-9 and J is TRBJ2-7; D remains unclear. The V end lost 5 bases, the J end lost 6 bases, and 11 bases lay between the germline ends. CDR1 and CDR2 from the germline V gene are SEHNR and FQNEAQ (reference sequence). The CDR3 extends over 12 amino acids. The CDR3 coding sequence is TGTGCCAGCAGCCGAAGCTCGCCCGAGCAGTACTTC. It yields the protein CASSRSSPEQYF.

The chain carries TRBV4-1 and TRBJ2-2; 8 positions agree with TRBD1. CDR1 MGHRA and CDR2 YSYEKL come from the germline V gene. The CDR3 spans 16 residues. V shed 5 bases and J 0 bases; nucleotides not matched to a gene: 5. The CDR3 reads CASSWTGSTNTGELFF. The CDR3, as DNA: TGCGCCAGCAGCTGGACAGGGTCTACGAACACCGGGGAGCTGTTTTTT.

This clonotype was detected a few times. The chain joins TRBV2 to TRBJ2-7; maybe TRBD1 (6 bases). The CDR3 spans 15 residues. V was clipped by 6 bases and J by 0 bases, with 15 bases between them. Germline-derived CDR1 and CDR2 are SNHLY and FYNNEI. CDR3 sequence (DNA): TGTGCCAGCAGGGAACTAGAGGACAGCTCCTACGAGCAGTACTTC. Translation: CASRELEDSSYEQYF.

Ten or more counts support this clonotype. The rearrangement uses TRBV20-1 and TRBJ2-5; D gene unclear. The CDR3 contains 11 residues. V gave up 6 bases and J gave up 7 bases, with 12 bases separating them. CDR1 and CDR2 (germline): DFQATT, SNEGSKA (reference sequence). DNA for the CDR3: TGCAGTGCCCCCCTCGTTTTGACCCAGTACTTC. This codes for CSAPLVLTQYF.

This clonotype was found many times. The rearrangement uses TRBV11-2 and TRBJ2-7, with 7 bases that match TRBD2. V gave up 5 bases and J gave up 7 bases; unmatched junction bases: 2. The CDR3 length is 11 residues. The V gene's germline CDR1 is SGHAT and CDR2 FQNNGV. DNA of the CDR3: TGTGCCAGCAGCCCGGGGGGAGAGCAGTACTTC. Translation: CASSPGGEQYF. Full variable domain (remainder filled in from reference TRBV11-2 and TRBJ2-7): EAGVAQSPRYKIIEKRQSVAFWCNPISGHATLYWYQQILGQGPKLLIQFQNNGVVDDSQLPKDRFSAERLKGVDSTLKIQPAKLEDSAVYLCASSPGGEQYFGPGTRLTVT.

This clonotype came up many times. The chain joins TRBV28 to TRBJ2-7; TRBD1 agrees at 7 bases. The germline V gene encodes CDR1 MDHEN and CDR2 SYDVKM. This CDR3 contains 13 residues. After removal of 8 bases from V and 2 bases from J, the junction contained 6 bases not matched to a gene. The CDR3 reads CASSGQLTYEQYF. CDR3 nucleotide sequence: TGTGCCAGCTCGGGACAGCTTACCTACGAGCAGTACTTC.

This clonotype was counted at least ten times. The chain employs TRBV2 and TRBJ2-7, with unresolved D. The V gene's germline CDR1 is SNHLY and CDR2 FYNNEI. The CDR3 has 12 residues. The germline V and J ends were trimmed by 2 bases and 4 bases, with 6 bases remaining between them. The CDR3 DNA sequence: TGTGCCAGCAGTGAAAACAGTTACGAGCAGTACTTC. Amino acids: CASSENSYEQYF.